This TCR beta chain was sequenced for a study of blood T cell repertoires in COVID-19 (dated by TCRdb to about 2020). About the full investigation: The collaborator samples originated in the United States, Italy and Spain and spanned the acute and convalescent phases of COVID-19. The material from the prospective study consisted of cDNA or gDNA derived from T cells, B-cell-depleted T cells, or PBMCs. Deeply sampled blood TCRbeta repertoires from subjects exposed to, actively infected with, or recovered from COVID-19 were included in the dataset. The repertoires were released in a freely available public database meant as a resource for research on the immune response to SARS-CoV-2. Samples came from the ongoing ImmuneRACE study (first 160 participants) plus 1,254 subjects from 6 global collaborators. The sample metadata nearly always contained a de-identified subject ID, COVID-19 status, age in years and sex. Where available, HLA class I and class II types were obtained from metadata supplied by the sample provider rather than from assay-based typing.

Each collaborating institution followed its own protocols to collect whole blood in K2EDTA tubes. Collaborator samples were shipped for TCRbeta analysis as frozen whole blood, isolated PBMCs, or DNA extracted from either sample type. Concerning this clone: Its antigen target is currently unknown. Nothing much larger sits one base from this clone, and base qualities are not available.

Study-wide findings and limitations: How much clinical and demographic metadata was included differed by source and by participant, and the metadata was provided uncurated.

The immunoSEQ Assay, a bias-controlled multiplex PCR, was used to amplify TCRbeta CDR3 regions from genomic DNA. Concerning the study's data processing: Nucleated cell counts per sample were estimated from amplification of reference gene primers within the assay. Sequence reads were collapsed and filtered to measure the absolute abundance of every unique TCRbeta CDR3 rearrangement. For each sample, productive Simpson clonality was calculated as the square root of Simpson's diversity index across productive rearrangements. The immuneACCESS repertoire file appears here via TCRdb, limited to in-frame rearrangements. These files lack a portion of the clones; in checked studies, under half of the deficit traces to unresolved V genes, and the cause of the others is not known. The DNA gave D and trimming, while V, J and clone size come from that table. Here the sample has some 260,000 clones; roughly 84% occur a single time. The ten largest clonotypes hold 4% of the sample.

The germline V gene supplies CDR1 MNHNS and CDR2 SASEGT. The CDR3 numbers 14 residues from cysteine through phenylalanine. Solely the CDR3 DNA is kept, with 42 bases framed from the first base. Here V drops 2 bases and J drops 8 bases, and the junction holds 4 bases not matched to any gene. The chain was built from TRBV6-1 and TRBJ1-5; TRBD1 lines up with 9 middle nucleotides. Material: peripheral blood. The receptor was isolated from a woman in her 40s with active or convalescent COVID-19. The nucleotide sequence reads as follows: TGTGCCAGCAGTGAAAACAGGGGGCTGGAGCCCCAGCATTTT. This translates into CASSENRGLEPQHF.